These T cell receptor beta chains were read from a single sample in a study of control samples from healthy donors and cancer patients. Measured with immunoSEQ multiplex PCR; TCRdb has only the in-frame clones, and not every one. The sample yields 150,000 to 200,000 clones, roughly 89% seen once. The sequencing input was blood. The source of these receptors is a woman aged 25 to 39 in good health. The CDR3 runs from the conserved cysteine through the conserved F or W. Each record gives: clone size, D gene, V gene, J gene, CDR3 protein, CDR3 DNA. A D gene is named only where the DNA matches it firmly. Not all rows give a size; the values are once, few, many and, for expanded clones, a class.

>NA|NA|TRBV7-2|TRBJ1-3
CASSLGTGGNTIYF
TGTGCCAGCAGCTTAGGGACGGGAGGAAACACCATATATTTT
>NA|TRBD2|TRBV4-3|TRBJ2-7
CASSPTLAVLYEQYF
TGCGCCAGCAGCCCAACCCTAGCGGTACTATACGAGCAGTACTTC
>once|NA|TRBV11-2|TRBJ1-6
CASSLGGNSPLHF
TGTGCCAGCAGCTTAGGGGGGAATTCACCCCTCCACTTT
>NA|TRBD2|TRBV24-1|TRBJ2-1
CATSDPGLGYNEQFF
TGTGCCACCAGTGATCCGGGACTAGGGTACAATGAGCAGTTCTTC
>NA|TRBD1|TRBV29-1|TRBJ1-2
CSVGTGWSYGYTF
TGCAGCGTTGGGACAGGCTGGAGCTATGGCTACACCTTC
>NA|TRBD1|TRBV30|TRBJ1-4
CAWSGTGGEKLFF
TGTGCCTGGAGTGGGACAGGGGGTGAAAAACTGTTTTTT
>NA|TRBD2|TRBV5-4|TRBJ2-1
CASSLASGGPNEQFF
TGTGCCAGCAGCTTGGCTAGCGGGGGGCCCAATGAGCAGTTCTTC
>NA|NA|TRBV3-1/TRBV3-2|TRBJ1-1
CASSHRGPEAFF
TGTGCCAGCAGCCATCGGGGTCCTGAAGCTTTCTTT
>NA|TRBD1|TRBV7-8|TRBJ2-1
CASSLRQGDEQFF
TGTGCCAGCAGCTTAAGACAGGGCGATGAGCAGTTCTTC
>few|NA|TRBV6-6|TRBJ2-1
CASSYSKVYNEQFF
TGTGCCAGCAGTTACTCGAAGGTTTACAATGAGCAGTTCTTC
>NA|TRBD1|TRBV19|TRBJ1-2
CASRAGGLSNGYTF
TGTGCCAGTAGGGCAGGGGGCCTAAGTAATGGCTACACCTTC
>NA|NA|TRBV4-3|TRBJ1-1
CASSQDRNTEAFF
TGCGCCAGCAGCCAGGACAGGAACACTGAAGCTTTCTTT
>NA|NA|TRBV6-2/TRBV6-3|TRBJ2-6
CASSYSRSGANVLTF
TGTGCCAGCAGTTACTCTCGCTCTGGGGCCAACGTCCTGACTTTC
>once|TRBD1|TRBV11-3|TRBJ2-7
CASSSAGQGSYEQYF
TGTGCCAGCAGCTCCGCGGGACAGGGATCCTACGAGCAGTACTTC
>NA|NA|TRBV12-3/TRBV12-4|TRBJ1-2
CASSLQANYGYTF
TGTGCCAGCAGTTTACAGGCTAACTATGGCTACACCTTC
>NA|NA|TRBV4-2|TRBJ1-3
CASSQDGGDTIYF
TGTGCCAGCAGCCAAGATGGAGGGGACACCATATATTTT
>NA|TRBD1|TRBV6-1|TRBJ2-1
CASRYDRGAYNEQFF
TGTGCCAGCAGATACGACAGGGGCGCCTACAATGAGCAGTTCTTC
>NA|NA|TRBV10-3|TRBJ1-2
CAISEPDRANYGYTF
TGTGCCATCAGTGAGCCCGACAGAGCTAACTATGGCTACACCTTC
>NA|NA|TRBV4-1|TRBJ1-3
CASSQEGGALGRNTIYF
TGCGCCAGCAGCCAAGAGGGGGGCGCCCTCGGCAGAAACACCATATATTTT
>NA|TRBD2|TRBV6-2/TRBV6-3|TRBJ2-7
CASSYTSGRANEQYF
TGTGCCAGCAGTTACACTAGCGGGAGGGCCAACGAGCAGTACTTC